A selection of T cell receptor beta chains follows, all from one sample in a study of cytomegalovirus exposure and HLA in healthy donors. Assay: immunoSEQ multiplex PCR; the TCRdb copy retains only in-frame clones and omits some. Here the sample spans roughly 70,000 clones, approximately 78% being singletons. Sequencing input: PBMCs. Receptors originate from a man younger than 35 in good health and CMV-seronegative. Each CDR3 is given with its conserved first and last residue. Fields, in order: V gene, J gene, D gene, clone size, CDR3 DNA, CDR3 protein. D genes are given only for firm matches. Clone size is given for some rows only: seen once, a few or many times, or a class if the clone is expanded.

>TRBV7-2|TRBJ1-1|NA|NA
TGTGCCAGCAGCTTAGTCCAGGGAGGTACTGAAGCTTTCTTT
CASSLVQGGTEAFF
>TRBV28|TRBJ2-3|NA|NA
TGTGCCAGCAGTACTCCTGCTACGCAGTATTTT
CASSTPATQYF
>TRBV27|TRBJ1-5|NA|NA
TGTGCCAGCAGGACGGGCCTCGGAGGTGGCAATCAGCCCCAGCATTTT
CASRTGLGGGNQPQHF
>TRBV7-9|TRBJ2-2|NA|NA
TGTGCCAGCAGTTTCGGGGAGTGGGGCGGGGAGCTGTTTTTT
CASSFGEWGGELFF
>TRBV4-1|TRBJ1-5|TRBD1|once
TGCGCCAGCAGCCCACAGGACAGGGGAGGTCAGCCCCAGCATTTT
CASSPQDRGGQPQHF
>TRBV6-1|TRBJ1-5|TRBD1|NA
TGTGCCAGCAGCCGGACAGGGATGGGCAATCAGCCCCAGCATTTT
CASSRTGMGNQPQHF
>TRBV28|TRBJ1-5|TRBD1|NA
TGTGCCAGCAGTTCCCCGACAGGGGGAAATCAGCCCCAGCATTTT
CASSSPTGGNQPQHF
>TRBV5-4|TRBJ1-1|NA|NA
TGTGCCAGCCTTCTCCCAGGGAACACTGAAGCTTTCTTT
CASLLPGNTEAFF
>TRBV5-1|TRBJ2-6|NA|NA
TGCGCCAGCAGCAACATGACAGCCCCCGGGGCCAACGTCCTGACTTTC
CASSNMTAPGANVLTF
>TRBV10-3|TRBJ2-3|TRBD2|once
TGTGACATCGCAAAGTCGGGGAGGGTAGTTAGGGCAGATACGCAGTATTTT
CDIAKSGRVVRADTQYF
>TRBV28|TRBJ1-5|TRBD1|NA
TGTGCCAGCGGACAGGTCAGCGAGCCCCAGCATTTT
CASGQVSEPQHF
>TRBV7-2|TRBJ1-2|NA|NA
TGTGCCAGCACCCCCCCAGGACACGCTAACTATGGCTACACCTTC
CASTPPGHANYGYTF
>TRBV6-5|TRBJ2-7|TRBD2|NA
TGTGCCAGCAGTTACTCAGCGGGAGACCGCGAGCAGTACTTC
CASSYSAGDREQYF
>TRBV4-2|TRBJ1-4|NA|NA
TGTGCCAGCAGCCAAGAGCCGGGGGTAGGAACTAATGAAAAACTGTTTTTT
CASSQEPGVGTNEKLFF
>TRBV25-1|TRBJ2-2|NA|NA
TGTGCCAGCAGTGATTTCGGGGGAAAGGGCTTAGGCACCGGGGAGCTGTTTTTT
CASSDFGGKGLGTGELFF
>TRBV6-5|TRBJ1-5|NA|few
TGTGCCAGCAGAGGGACTCAAAATAGCAATCAGCCCCAGCATTTT
CASRGTQNSNQPQHF
>TRBV5-5|TRBJ2-7|TRBD2|NA
TGTGCCAGCAGCTTGGGCGGGGGGACTAGCGGGACTAACGAGCAGTACTTC
CASSLGGGTSGTNEQYF
>TRBV5-6|TRBJ2-7|TRBD1|NA
TGTGCCAGCAGCTTGTTAAGGGACAGGGTTTTTGACGAGCAGTACTTC
CASSLLRDRVFDEQYF
>TRBV7-9|TRBJ2-7|NA|once
TGTGCCAGCAGCCGCTACGAGCAGTACTTC
CASSRYEQYF
>TRBV5-1|TRBJ1-1|NA|NA
TGCGCCAGCAGCGTGGGAGCCCTGAACACTGAAGCTTTCTTT
CASSVGALNTEAFF
>TRBV5-6|TRBJ2-1|NA|NA
TGTGCCAGCAGCTTGTCAGGGATCAGGCATGAGCAGTTCTTC
CASSLSGIRHEQFF
>TRBV5-4|TRBJ2-3|NA|NA
TGTGCCAGCAGCTTGGAGGAGACAGATACGCAGTATTTT
CASSLEETDTQYF
>TRBV30|TRBJ2-7|TRBD1|NA
TGTGCCTGGTATCCGGGACAGGGGCCCTACGAGCAGTACTTC
CAWYPGQGPYEQYF
>TRBV11-3|TRBJ2-3|NA|NA
TGTGCCAGCAGCTCGGGACATCTAAACACAGATACGCAGTATTTT
CASSSGHLNTDTQYF
>TRBV7-2|TRBJ1-5|NA|NA
TGTGCCAGCAGCTTACGGGATCAGCCCCAGCATTTT
CASSLRDQPQHF
>TRBV4-3|TRBJ1-5|NA|NA
TGCGCCAGCAGCCAAGATACGGGTAGCAATCAGCCCCAGCATTTT
CASSQDTGSNQPQHF
>TRBV19|TRBJ1-5|NA|NA
TGTGCCAGTAGTATCAACAGGGAGGGTCTGCAACCCCAGCATTTT
CASSINREGLQPQHF
>TRBV7-8|TRBJ1-5|NA|once
TGTGCCAGCAGCTTAGATCCCCTTCAGCGGCAGAGGAATCAGCCCCAGCATTTT
CASSLDPLQRQRNQPQHF
>TRBV27|TRBJ1-1|TRBD1|NA
TGTGCCAGCAGGAAACAGGGGGCTCGGGACACTGAAGCTTTCTTT
CASRKQGARDTEAFF
>TRBV30|TRBJ1-6|NA|NA
TGTGCCTGGAATATCAGAGCGGGGGTTGGGTCACCCCTCCACTTT
CAWNIRAGVGSPLHF
>TRBV5-1|TRBJ2-7|NA|NA
TGTGCCAGCAGCTTACAGGGCTACGAGCAGTACTTC
CASSLQGYEQYF
>TRBV6-1|TRBJ2-1|TRBD2|NA
TGTGCCAGCAGTGTAAATAGCGGGGGGGCCCCTGAGCAGTTCTTC
CASSVNSGGAPEQFF
>TRBV7-9|TRBJ2-5|TRBD2|few
TGTGCCAGCAGCCCGACTAGCGGGAGGGCCTATCTAAAGGTAGAGACCCAGTACTTC
CASSPTSGRAYLKVETQYF
>TRBV29-1|TRBJ1-1|NA|NA
TGCAGCGGTAGGGACACTCAGAACACTGAAGCTTTCTTT
CSGRDTQNTEAFF
>TRBV29-1|TRBJ1-2|TRBD1|NA
TGCACCGTTGATGGGGAAGTTCAGGGACAGTCCCCCTATGGCTACACCTTC
CTVDGEVQGQSPYGYTF
>TRBV9|TRBJ1-2|NA|NA
TGTGCCAGCAGCGTACGGACAGCAATAACAACGCCCTTCGATCCTGGCTACACCTTC
CASSVRTAITTPFDPGYTF
>TRBV29-1|TRBJ2-2|TRBD1|NA
TGCAGCGTTGAAATAGGACAGGGGGCCGGGGAGCTGTTTTTT
CSVEIGQGAGELFF
>TRBV11-2|TRBJ1-4|TRBD1|NA
TGTGCCAGCAGCCCGGGACAGGGCCTAACTAATGAAAAACTGTTTTTT
CASSPGQGLTNEKLFF
>TRBV28|TRBJ1-4|TRBD1|NA
TGTGCCAGTAAGACGGACAGGGCTAATGAAAAACTGTTTTTT
CASKTDRANEKLFF
>TRBV9|TRBJ1-1|NA|NA
TGTGCCAGCAGCGTAGGAGGAGTGAACACTGAAGCTTTCTTT
CASSVGGVNTEAFF
>TRBV5-1|TRBJ2-5|TRBD2|NA
TGCGGCAGCAGCTTGGTCGCACCGGGACTAGCGGGAGATGAGCAGTACTTC
CGSSLVAPGLAGDEQYF
>TRBV6-5|TRBJ2-7|TRBD1|NA
TGTGCCAGCAGTTACTTAGACAGGGGAGCCTACGAGCAGTACTTC
CASSYLDRGAYEQYF
>TRBV27|TRBJ1-5|NA|once
TGTGCCAGCAGTTTTCTTGGGGGGGAAGGGAGCAATCAGCCCCAGCATTTT
CASSFLGGEGSNQPQHF
>TRBV6-4|TRBJ2-3|TRBD2|NA
TGTGCCAGCAGTGACGCTAGCGGCAGCACAGATACGCAGTATTTT
CASSDASGSTDTQYF
>TRBV29-1|TRBJ1-1|TRBD1|NA
TGCAGCGTTGGGGGACAGTTTGAAGCTTTCTTT
CSVGGQFEAFF
>TRBV6-5|TRBJ1-2|TRBD1|NA
TGTGCCAGCAGTTACCTTGGGACAGGGACCTACTATGGCTACACCTTC
CASSYLGTGTYYGYTF
>TRBV6-1|TRBJ2-2|TRBD1|NA
TGTGCCAGCAGTGCGGACAGGGCCGCCGGGGAGCTGTTTTTT
CASSADRAAGELFF
>TRBV4-2|TRBJ2-7|TRBD2|NA
TGTGCCAGCAGCCAAGACCCTAGCGGGGCCCCCTACGAGCAGTACTTC
CASSQDPSGAPYEQYF
>TRBV5-4|TRBJ1-2|NA|NA
TGTGCCAGCAGCCCGCAACCCCAGGGAAATGGCTACACCTTC
CASSPQPQGNGYTF
>TRBV19|TRBJ1-2|NA|NA
TGTGCCAGTAGTAGTCAGGGTTTCGGCTACACCTTC
CASSSQGFGYTF
>TRBV7-3|TRBJ2-2|NA|once
TGTGCCAGCAGCTTAGCGTCCGGGGAGCTGTTTTTT
CASSLASGELFF
>TRBV7-6|TRBJ1-1|TRBD1|NA
TGTGCCAGCAGCCCGCGCCCGGGACAGGGTCCTGAAGCTTTCTTT
CASSPRPGQGPEAFF
>TRBV7-2|TRBJ2-3|NA|NA
TGTGCCAGCAGCTTTCAGCGCCGGGATACGCAGTATTTT
CASSFQRRDTQYF
>TRBV27|TRBJ1-1|TRBD1|NA
TGTGCCAGCAGTTCCGGACAGGGGAACACTGAAGCTTTCTTT
CASSSGQGNTEAFF
>TRBV11-1|TRBJ2-5|NA|NA
TGTGCCAGCAGCTTAAGGCGGTCCCAAGAGACCCAGTACTTC
CASSLRRSQETQYF
>TRBV9|TRBJ1-5|NA|NA
TGTGCCAGCAGCGGAGGGATAGGGACTAATCAGCCCCAGCATTTT
CASSGGIGTNQPQHF
>TRBV5-1|TRBJ1-3|NA|once
TGCGCCAGCAGAAAGACAGGTGGAAACACCATATATTTT
CASRKTGGNTIYF